This T cell receptor (beta chain) was identified during a study of regulatory T cells in long-lasting Graves disease. General observations from the study: Patients whose Graves' disease persisted exhibited lower TCR diversity than those newly diagnosed. Persistent disease was characterized by preferential usage of TRBV28, TRBJ1-2 and TRBJ2-5.

CDR1 and CDR2 from the germline V gene are SGHKS and YYEKEE (reference sequence). This CDR3 contains 19 residues. The trim removed 3 bases at V and 0 bases at J, leaving 7 bases unmatched. Building of the TCR beta libraries involved iRepertoire HTBI primers and Arm-PCR of CDR3 regions. TCRdb ran MiXCR on the multiplex PCR reads and lists one entry per CDR3 protein. The data show 450,000 to 650,000 distinct CDR3 sequences, 16% seen once. In its sample, this clonotype was seen many times. Its antigen is undetermined. Time point described: newly diagnosed GD, antithyroid drugs for less than 3 months. Extracted PBMC RNA gave rise to the TCR library. These data were likewise used in another study, on T cells in Graves' hyperthyroidism and ophthalmopathy. From that paper: Every diagnosis used clinical symptoms, serum thyroxine and TRAb, thyroid ultrasound and orbital computed tomography.

This chain links TRBV5-5 with TRBJ2-6; 12 bases line up with TRBD1. Sample: peripheral blood mononuclear cells (PBMCs), taken at new diagnosis, from a patient treated with antithyroid drugs. The receptor's source is a woman aged 35 to 59 with Graves disease. This CDR3 is CASSWTGTGGFSGANVLTF. The CDR3 nucleotides read TGTGCCAGCAGCTGGACCGGGACAGGGGGCTTCTCTGGGGCCAACGTCCTGACTTTC.